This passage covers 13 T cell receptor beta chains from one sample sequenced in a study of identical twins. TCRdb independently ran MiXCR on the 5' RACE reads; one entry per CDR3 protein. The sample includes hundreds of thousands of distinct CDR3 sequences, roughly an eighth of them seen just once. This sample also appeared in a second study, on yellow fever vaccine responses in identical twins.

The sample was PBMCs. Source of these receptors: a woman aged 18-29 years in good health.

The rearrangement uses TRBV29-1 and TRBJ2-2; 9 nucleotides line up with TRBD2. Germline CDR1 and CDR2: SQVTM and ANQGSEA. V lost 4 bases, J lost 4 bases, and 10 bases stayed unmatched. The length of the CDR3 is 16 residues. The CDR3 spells CSVATFVSGSTGELFF. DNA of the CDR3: TGCAGCGTTGCTACGTTCGTTAGCGGGAGCACCGGGGAGCTGTTTTTT.

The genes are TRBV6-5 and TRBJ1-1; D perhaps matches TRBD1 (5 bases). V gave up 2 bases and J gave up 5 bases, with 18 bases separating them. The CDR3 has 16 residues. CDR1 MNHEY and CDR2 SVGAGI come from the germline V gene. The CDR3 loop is CASSYPGHGRGTEAFF. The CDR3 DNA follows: TGTGCCAGCAGTTACCCTGGACACGGTCGGGGAACTGAAGCTTTCTTT.

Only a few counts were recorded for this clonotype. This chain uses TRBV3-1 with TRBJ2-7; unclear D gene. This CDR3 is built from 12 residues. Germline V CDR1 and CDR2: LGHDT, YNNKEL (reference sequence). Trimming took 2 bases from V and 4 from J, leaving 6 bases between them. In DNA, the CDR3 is TGTGCCAGCAGCCAACACTTATACGAGCAGTACTTC. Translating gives CASSQHLYEQYF.

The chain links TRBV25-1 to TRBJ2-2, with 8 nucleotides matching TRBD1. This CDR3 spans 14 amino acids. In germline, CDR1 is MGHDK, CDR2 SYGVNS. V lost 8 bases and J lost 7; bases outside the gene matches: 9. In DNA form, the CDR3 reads TGTGCCAGCCGGGGGCAGGGGGCGAACGGGGAGCTGTTTTTT. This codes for CASRGQGANGELFF. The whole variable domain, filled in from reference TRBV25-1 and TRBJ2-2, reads EADIYQTPRYLVIGTGKKITLECSQTMGHDKMYWYQQDPGMELHLIHYSYGVNSTEKGDLSSESTVSRIRTEHFPLTLESARPSHTSQYLCASRGQGANGELFFGEGSRLTVL.

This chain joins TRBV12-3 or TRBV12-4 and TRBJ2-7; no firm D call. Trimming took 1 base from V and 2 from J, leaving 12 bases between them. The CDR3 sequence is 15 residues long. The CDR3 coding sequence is TGTGCCAGCAGTTTAGGGGCCCTCACCACCTACGAGCAGTACTTC. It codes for CASSLGALTTYEQYF.

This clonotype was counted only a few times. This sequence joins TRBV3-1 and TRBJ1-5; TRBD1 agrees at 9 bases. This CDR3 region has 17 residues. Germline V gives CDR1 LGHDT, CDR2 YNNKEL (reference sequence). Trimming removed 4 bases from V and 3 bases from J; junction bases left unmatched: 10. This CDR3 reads CASSRGRGTGYNQPQHF. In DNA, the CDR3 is TGTGCCAGCAGCCGCGGGCGTGGGACAGGGTACAATCAGCCCCAGCATTTT.

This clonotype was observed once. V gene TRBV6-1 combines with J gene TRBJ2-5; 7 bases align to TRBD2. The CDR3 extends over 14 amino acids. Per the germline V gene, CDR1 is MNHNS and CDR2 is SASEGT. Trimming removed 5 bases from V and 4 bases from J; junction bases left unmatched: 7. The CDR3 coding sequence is TGTGCCAGCAGTCTCGGGGGAGGGCTAGAGACCCAGTACTTC. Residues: CASSLGGGLETQYF.

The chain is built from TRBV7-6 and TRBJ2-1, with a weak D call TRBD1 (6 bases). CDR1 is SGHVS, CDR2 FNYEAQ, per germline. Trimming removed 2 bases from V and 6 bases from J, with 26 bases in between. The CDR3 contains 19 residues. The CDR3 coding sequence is TGTGCCAGCAGCTTAAGGGGGAGTTTGGGAGCGGACCCCTCCAATGAGCAGTTCTTC. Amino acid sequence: CASSLRGSLGADPSNEQFF.

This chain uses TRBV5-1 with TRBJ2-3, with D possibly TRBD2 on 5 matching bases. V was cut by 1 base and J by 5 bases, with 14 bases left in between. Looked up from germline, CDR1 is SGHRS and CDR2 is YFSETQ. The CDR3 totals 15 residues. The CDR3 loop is CASSLSGGPGDTQYF. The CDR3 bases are TGCGCCAGCAGCTTGTCTGGCGGGCCGGGAGATACGCAGTATTTT.

CDR3 residues: CATLLDGSSYNEQFF. CDR3 nucleotides: TGTGCCACCCTCCTTGACGGGAGCTCCTACAATGAGCAGTTCTTC. The chain combines TRBV6-2 or TRBV6-3 with TRBJ2-1; tentative D call: TRBD2 (6 bases). The ends were cut back, 10 bases at V and 0 bases at J, with 16 bases in the middle. The CDR3 spans 15 residues. CDR1 MNHEY and CDR2 SVGEGT come from the germline V gene.

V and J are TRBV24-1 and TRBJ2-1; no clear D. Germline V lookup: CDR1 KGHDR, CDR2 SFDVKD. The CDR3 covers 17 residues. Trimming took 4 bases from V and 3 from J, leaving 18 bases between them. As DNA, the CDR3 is TGTGCCACCAGTGACCGCTTCGGTCGGGCCAACTACAATGAGCAGTTCTTC. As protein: CATSDRFGRANYNEQFF.

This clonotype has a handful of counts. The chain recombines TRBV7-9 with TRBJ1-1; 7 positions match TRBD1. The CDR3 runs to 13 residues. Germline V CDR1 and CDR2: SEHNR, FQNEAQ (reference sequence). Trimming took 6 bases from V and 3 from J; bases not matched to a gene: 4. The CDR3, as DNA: TGTGCCAGCAGGGAAACAGGGGACACTGAAGCTTTCTTT. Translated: CASRETGDTEAFF.

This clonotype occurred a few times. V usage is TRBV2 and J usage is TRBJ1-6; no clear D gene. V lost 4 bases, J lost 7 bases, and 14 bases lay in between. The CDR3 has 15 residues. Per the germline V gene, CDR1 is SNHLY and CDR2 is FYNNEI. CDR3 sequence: CASSARQATNSPLHF. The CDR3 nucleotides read TGTGCCAGCAGTGCGAGGCAGGCGACGAATTCACCCCTCCACTTT. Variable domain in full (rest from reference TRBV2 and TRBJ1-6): EPEVTQTPSHQVTQMGQEVILRCVPISNHLYFYWYRQILGQKVEFLVSFYNNEISEKSEIFDDQFSVERPDGSNFTLKIRSTKLEDSAMYFCASSARQATNSPLHFGNGTRLTVT.